Presented here are 22 T cell receptor beta chains from one specimen sequenced in a study of blood T cell repertoires in COVID-19. This table comes from immunoSEQ multiplex PCR, and its TCRdb copy is limited to in-frame clones, with some not included. The sample has about 150,000 clones, 78% seen once. The sequencing input was peripheral blood. These receptors originate from an elderly woman with acute or convalescent COVID-19.

This clone was found a few times. V usage is TRBV28 and J usage is TRBJ1-1; D unresolved. The CDR3 spans 14 residues. The V gene lost 7 bases and the J gene lost 0 bases, with 12 bases spanning the gap. Germline CDR1 is MDHEN and CDR2 is SYDVKM. CDR3 sequence reads: CASILRSMNTEAFF. In DNA, the CDR3 is TGTGCCAGCATCTTGCGGAGCATGAACACTGAAGCTTTCTTT.

This chain links TRBV12-3 or TRBV12-4 with TRBJ2-5; D unclear. The CDR3 totals 12 residues. Trimming left V 2 bases short and J 5 bases short, with 6 bases between. The CDR3 nucleotides read TGTGCCAGCAGTTTAAGGCGGGAGACCCAGTACTTC. The encoded protein is CASSLRRETQYF.

This clone was detected once. The chain joins TRBV30 to TRBJ1-4; D remains ambiguous. V lost 5 bases, J lost 8 bases, and 6 bases lay in between. The CDR3 totals 10 residues. CDR1 GTSNPN and CDR2 SVGIG come from the germline V gene (reference sequence). The CDR3: CAWGEEKLFF. CDR3 DNA: TGTGCCTGGGGGGAGGAAAAACTGTTTTTT.

This clone was found once. This sequence joins TRBV6-2 or TRBV6-3 and TRBJ1-1; D is unresolved. Trimming pared 3 bases from V and 6 bases from J, leaving 11 bases between. The germline V gene encodes CDR1 MNHEY and CDR2 SVGEGT. This CDR3 comprises 13 residues. The DNA for the CDR3 is TGTGCCAGCAGTTATCCCGCGGGTGCTGAAGCTTTCTTT. Amino acids: CASSYPAGAEAFF.

The chain couples TRBV6-1 to TRBJ2-7; tentatively, D is TRBD2 (5 bases). V lost 1 base to trimming and J lost 6 bases, with 13 bases between them. There are 14 residues in the CDR3. The germline gives CDR1 MNHNS, CDR2 SASEGT. The CDR3 spells CASSEGTSFGEQYF. CDR3 nucleotides: TGTGCCAGCAGTGAAGGAACTAGTTTCGGCGAGCAGTACTTC.

The rearrangement links TRBV27 to TRBJ2-1, with 13 bases fitting TRBD2. The CDR3 has 20 residues. Losses at the gene ends were 5 bases for V and 4 bases for J; bases not matched to a gene: 17. CDR1 is MNHEY and CDR2 is SMNVEV in the germline V gene (reference sequence). DNA of the CDR3: TGTGCCAGCAGTCCCACCCGACTAGCGGGAGGCTCCGTTCCATACAATGAGCAGTTCTTC. Its translation: CASSPTRLAGGSVPYNEQFF.

A few counts support this clone. The chain combines TRBV5-1 with TRBJ2-6; tentatively, D is TRBD2 (5 bases). V lost 2 bases and J lost 4, with 7 bases in between. This CDR3 has 14 amino acids. The germline V gene encodes CDR1 SGHRS and CDR2 YFSETQ. CDR3 amino acids: CASSFGMGANVLTF. The DNA of the CDR3 is TGCGCCAGCAGCTTCGGGATGGGGGCCAACGTCCTGACTTTC.

The rearrangement uses TRBV6-6 and TRBJ2-7; 7 nucleotides line up with TRBD1. Germline V CDR1 and CDR2: MNHNY, SVGAGI (reference sequence). This CDR3 contains 14 residues. Germline trimming cut 4 bases from V and 6 bases from J; bases unmatched to any gene: 9. The CDR3 DNA is TGTGCCAGCAGTTCCTTCCTGACAGGGAGCGAGCAGTACTTC. It codes for CASSSFLTGSEQYF.

The V gene is TRBV5-5, the J gene TRBJ2-3; D uncertain. Trimming shortened V by 1 base and J by 4 bases, and 7 bases separated the two germline ends. Germline V gene lookup returns CDR1 SGHKS and CDR2 YYEKEE (reference sequence). CDR3 size: 13 residues. The CDR3 sequence: CASSLSPSDTQYF. CDR3 DNA: TGTGCCAGCAGCTTGTCTCCCTCAGATACGCAGTATTTT.

There are a few counts of this clone. This chain links TRBV19 with TRBJ2-2; possibly TRBD2 for D (6 bases). The CDR3 is 13 amino acids. The germline gives CDR1 LNHDA, CDR2 SQIVND (reference sequence). V was shortened by 3 bases and J by 7 bases, with 9 bases between the two germline ends. The CDR3 is CASSMGGDGELFF. Written as DNA, the CDR3 is TGTGCCAGTAGTATGGGGGGTGACGGGGAGCTGTTTTTT.

The V gene is TRBV5-1, the J gene TRBJ2-2; 10 positions agree with TRBD1. The germline CDR1 and CDR2 sequences are SGHRS and YFSETQ. V shed 4 bases, J shed 5 bases, and the junction held 5 bases outside the gene matches. The CDR3 extends over 15 amino acids. In nucleotides, the CDR3 is TGCGCCAGCAGCCAGGGACAGGGGACTACCGGGGAGCTGTTTTTT. Its protein product is CASSQGQGTTGELFF.

The chain is built from TRBV7-2 and TRBJ1-1; D unresolved. Trimming cost V 1 base and J 6 bases, with 18 bases left between them. Germline-derived CDR1 and CDR2 are SGHTA and FQGNSA. CDR3 size: 16 residues. The chain's CDR3 is CASSLVSSRVSAEAFF. Here the CDR3 DNA reads TGTGCCAGCAGCTTAGTAAGTTCCCGCGTTAGTGCTGAAGCTTTCTTT.

J is TRBJ1-6 and V is TRBV27; no definite D call. The CDR3 extends over 16 amino acids. Trimming removed 1 base from V and 0 bases from J, with 7 bases in between. Germline loops: CDR1 MNHEY, CDR2 SMNVEV (reference sequence). The CDR3 sequence is CASSLFGDSYNSPLHF. The CDR3 bases are TGTGCCAGCAGTTTATTCGGGGACTCCTATAATTCACCCCTCCACTTT.

This clone was recorded a few times. V gene TRBV24-1 combines with J gene TRBJ1-5; 11 nucleotides align to TRBD1. The V gene end was trimmed by 4 bases and the J gene end by 6 bases; junction bases not matched to a gene: 7. The CDR3 totals 16 residues. Germline V gene lookup returns CDR1 KGHDR and CDR2 SFDVKD. As DNA, the CDR3 is TGTGCCACCAGTGAATCCGGGACAGGGGGTCTTCAGCCCCAGCATTTT. This translates into CATSESGTGGLQPQHF.

The chain has TRBV6-5 and TRBJ2-3; maybe TRBD1 (5 bases). Germline V gene lookup returns CDR1 MNHEY and CDR2 SVGAGI. The CDR3 is made up of 14 amino acids. V was pared by 11 bases and J by 0 bases, with 15 bases between. The CDR3 nucleotides are TGTGCCCACGCCGGGCAGGGTAGCACAGATACGCAGTATTTT. Its translation: CAHAGQGSTDTQYF.

V usage is TRBV19 and J usage is TRBJ2-1; D is undetermined. Between the trimmed V and J ends, which lost 2 bases and 5 bases, there was a span of 7 bases. The CDR3 length is 13 residues. Germline loops: CDR1 LNHDA, CDR2 SQIVND (reference sequence). The CDR3 reads CASSIIRDNEQFF. The DNA of the CDR3 is TGTGCCAGTAGTATAATCCGGGACAATGAGCAGTTCTTC. Full variable domain (rest looked up from reference TRBV19 and TRBJ2-1): DGGITQSPKYLFRKEGQNVTLSCEQNLNHDAMYWYRQDPGQGLRLIYYSQIVNDFQKGDIAEGYSVSREKKESFPLTVTSAQKNPTAFYLCASSIIRDNEQFFGPGTRLTVL.

V usage is TRBV5-1 and J usage is TRBJ1-2; D is uncertain. The CDR3 runs 14 residues. Deletions cut 0 bases from V and 4 bases from J, with 10 bases between. Germline CDR1 SGHRS, CDR2 YFSETQ. The CDR3 DNA sequence: TGCGCCAGCAGCTTGGGGCAGGCGTCCTATGGCTACACCTTC. Protein product: CASSLGQASYGYTF.

The table lists this clone with a count of one. This chain links TRBV24-1 with TRBJ1-3, with D tentatively TRBD1 (6 bases). The V and J ends lost 4 bases and 4 bases respectively, with 13 bases between them. Germline V gene data show CDR1 as KGHDR and CDR2 as SFDVKD. The CDR3 is made up of 15 amino acids. The CDR3 loop reads CATSDPAGAGNTIYF. Here the CDR3 DNA reads TGTGCCACCAGTGACCCCGCAGGGGCGGGAAACACCATATATTTT.

The chain recombines TRBV6-5 with TRBJ1-1; 10 bases are shared with TRBD1. The CDR3 has 14 residues. Germline V gene sequence: CDR1 MNHEY, CDR2 SVGAGI. With V trimmed by 6 bases and J by 4 bases, 5 bases remained unmatched. The CDR3 nucleotides read TGTGCCAGCAGCTTAGACAGGGGGCGCACTGAAGCTTTCTTT. It translates to CASSLDRGRTEAFF.

The V and J genes are TRBV10-1 and TRBJ1-3, with D perhaps TRBD1 (6 bases). V lost 8 bases and J 0 bases, leaving 11 bases between the germline ends. The V gene's germline CDR1 is WNHNN and CDR2 SYGVQD (reference sequence). The CDR3 consists of 14 residues. The CDR3 spells CASSGQSSGNTIYF. In DNA form, the CDR3 reads TGCGCCAGCTCCGGACAGTCCTCTGGAAACACCATATATTTT.

The V and J genes are TRBV18 and TRBJ2-1; 14 positions agree with TRBD2. After removal of 2 bases from V and 0 bases from J, the junction contained 6 bases not matched to a gene. The CDR3 has 19 residues. Germline CDR1 and CDR2: KGHSH and LQKENI. The CDR3 DNA sequence: TGTGCCAGCTCACCAGTTCGACTAGCGGGAGGGAGCTCCTACAATGAGCAGTTCTTC. It codes for CASSPVRLAGGSSYNEQFF.

The genes are TRBV28 and TRBJ1-1; D remains ambiguous. The CDR3 runs 13 residues. Trimming stripped 1 base from V and 1 base from J, with 4 bases between. Looked up from germline, CDR1 is MDHEN and CDR2 is SYDVKM. CDR3 amino acids: CASSLSGNTEAFF. The CDR3 bases are TGTGCCAGCAGTTTATCAGGGAACACTGAAGCTTTCTTT. Full variable domain (missing parts from reference TRBV28 and TRBJ1-1): DVKVTQSSRYLVKRTGEKVFLECVQDMDHENMFWYRQDPGLGLRLIYFSYDVKMKEKGDIPEGYSVSREKKERFSLILESASTNQTSMYLCASSLSGNTEAFFGQGTRLTVV.